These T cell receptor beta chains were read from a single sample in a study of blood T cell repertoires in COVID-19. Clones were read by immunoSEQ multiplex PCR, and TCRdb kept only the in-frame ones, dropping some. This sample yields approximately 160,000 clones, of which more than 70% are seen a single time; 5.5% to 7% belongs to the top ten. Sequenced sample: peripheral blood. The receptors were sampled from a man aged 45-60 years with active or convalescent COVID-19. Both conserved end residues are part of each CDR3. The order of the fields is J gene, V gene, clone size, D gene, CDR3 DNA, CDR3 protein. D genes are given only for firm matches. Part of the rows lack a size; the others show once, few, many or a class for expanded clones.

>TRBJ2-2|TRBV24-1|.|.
TGTGCCACCAGTATAGGTGGGGGGATTGCCGGGGAGCTGTTTTTT
CATSIGGGIAGELFF
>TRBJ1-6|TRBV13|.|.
TGTGCCAGCAGCTTAGGCTTGACAGGTGAATCACCCCTCCACTTT
CASSLGLTGESPLHF
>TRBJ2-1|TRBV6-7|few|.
TGTGCCAGCACCCAAGTGTCAACGAAGAGCTCCTACAATGAGCAGTTCTTC
CASTQVSTKSSYNEQFF
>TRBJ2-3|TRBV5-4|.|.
TGTGCCAGCAGGAAGCTCGGAGAGCGCACAGATACGCAGTATTTT
CASRKLGERTDTQYF
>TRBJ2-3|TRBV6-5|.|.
TGTGCCAGCAGTTCCACAGGGCCAGATACGCAGTATTTT
CASSSTGPDTQYF
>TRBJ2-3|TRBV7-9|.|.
TGTGCCAGCACCACCCGGGGACAACCTTCTCAGGATACGCAGTATTTT
CASTTRGQPSQDTQYF
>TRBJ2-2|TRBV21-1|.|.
TGTGCCAGCAGCGTCGAGGACAGCAACACCGGGGAGCTGTTTTTT
CASSVEDSNTGELFF
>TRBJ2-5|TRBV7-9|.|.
TGTGCCAGCAGCCTCCTAGGGGGGGATGGAGAGACCCAGTACTTC
CASSLLGGDGETQYF
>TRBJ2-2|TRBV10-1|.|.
TGCGCCAGCAGTGAATACCCCCCCGGGGAGAACACCGGGGAGCTGTTTTTT
CASSEYPPGENTGELFF
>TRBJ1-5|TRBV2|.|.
TGTGCCAGCAGTGCTTTTTTTCAGGGGACACAGCCCCAGCATTTT
CASSAFFQGTQPQHF
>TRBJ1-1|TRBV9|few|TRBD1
TGTGCCAGCAGCGTAGACACAGGGGTGAACACTGAAGCTTTCTTT
CASSVDTGVNTEAFF
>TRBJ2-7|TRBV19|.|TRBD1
TGTGCCACTACCGGGACAGAACGCTACGAGCAGTACTTC
CATTGTERYEQYF
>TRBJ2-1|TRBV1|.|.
TGCACCAGAGGGGGGAGGGCTTCTTGTGAGCAGTTCTTC
CTRGGRASCEQFF
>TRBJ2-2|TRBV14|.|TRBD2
TGTGCCAGCAGCCTTCTAGCGGGAGATTTCACCGGGGAGCTGTTTTTT
CASSLLAGDFTGELFF
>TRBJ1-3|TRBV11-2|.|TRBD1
TGTGCCAGCAGCATCGGGACAGGGAGGGCGGGAAACACCATATATTTT
CASSIGTGRAGNTIYF
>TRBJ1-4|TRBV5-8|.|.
TGTGCCAGCAGCCGACTTTCTCAGCGGGTCCTAGCCTCAACTAATGAAAAACTGTTTTTT
CASSRLSQRVLASTNEKLFF
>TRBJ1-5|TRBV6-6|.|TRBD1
TGTGCCAGCAGTCGGCACGAGGGGGACAGGTCAAATCAGCCCCAGCATTTT
CASSRHEGDRSNQPQHF
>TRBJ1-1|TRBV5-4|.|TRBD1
TGTGCCAGCAGTTTCGGACAGGGCGACACTGAAGCTTTCTTT
CASSFGQGDTEAFF
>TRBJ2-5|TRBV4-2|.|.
TGTGCCAGCAGCCAGGAGAGGGGGGAGACCCAGTACTTC
CASSQERGETQYF
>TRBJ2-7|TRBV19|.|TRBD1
TGTGCCAGTAGTATAGGACAGGGTAGGACCTACGAGCAGTACTTC
CASSIGQGRTYEQYF
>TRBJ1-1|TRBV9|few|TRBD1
TGTGCCAGCAGCGTAGGTCGGGGGGGACAGCGGCTGGGGTTCGACACTGAAGCTTTCTTT
CASSVGRGGQRLGFDTEAFF
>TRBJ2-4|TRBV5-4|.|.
TGTGCCAGCAGCTTGGCAGGAGCCAAAAACATTCAGTACTTC
CASSLAGAKNIQYF
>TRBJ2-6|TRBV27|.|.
TGTGCCAGCAGTTCAGGCTCTGGGGCCAACGTCCTGACTTTC
CASSSGSGANVLTF
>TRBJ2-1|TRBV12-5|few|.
TGTGCTAGTGGTTCCGAGACACGGAATGAGCAGTTCTTC
CASGSETRNEQFF
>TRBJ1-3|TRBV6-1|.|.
TGTGCCAGCAGTGAAGCTCAGGGAGGAAACACCATATATTTT
CASSEAQGGNTIYF
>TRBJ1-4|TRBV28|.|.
TGTGCCAGCAGTTTCATTACAGGGACGGGGGAAAAACTGTTTTTT
CASSFITGTGEKLFF
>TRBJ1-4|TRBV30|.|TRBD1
TGTGCCCCTAGGGCAGACAGGGTTCAAGAAAAACTGTTTTTT
CAPRADRVQEKLFF
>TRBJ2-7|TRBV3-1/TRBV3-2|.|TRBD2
TGTGCCAGCAGCCAAGATGGACTAGCGGGGAACGAGCAGTACTTC
CASSQDGLAGNEQYF
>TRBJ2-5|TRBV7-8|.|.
TGTGCCAGCAGCTTAGCGGGGCGAATTCAAGAGACCCAGTACTTC
CASSLAGRIQETQYF
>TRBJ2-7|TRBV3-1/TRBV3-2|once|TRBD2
TGTGCCAGCAGCCAGGGTCGTAGACTAGCGGGAGGGGGGGTCTACGAGCAGTACTTC
CASSQGRRLAGGGVYEQYF
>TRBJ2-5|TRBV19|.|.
TGTGCCAGTACCCCGGGGGACAGCCAAGAGACCCAGTACTTC
CASTPGDSQETQYF
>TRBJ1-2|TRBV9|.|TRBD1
TGTGCCAGCAGCGTAGCCAGCGGACAGGGTTCCTATGGCTACACCTTC
CASSVASGQGSYGYTF
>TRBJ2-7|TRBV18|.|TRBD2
TGTGCCAGCTCACCAGGACTAGCGGGTGTCTCCTACGAGCAGTACTTC
CASSPGLAGVSYEQYF
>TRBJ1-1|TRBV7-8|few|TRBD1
TGTGCCAGCAGCTCCGGGACAGGGGGAGACACTGAAGCTTTCTTT
CASSSGTGGDTEAFF
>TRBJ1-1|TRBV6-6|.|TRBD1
TGTGCCAGCAGTTACTCACAGGGGGTCACTGAAGCTTTCTTT
CASSYSQGVTEAFF
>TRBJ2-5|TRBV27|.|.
TGTGCCAGCAGTTTAGCGACAAACCAAGAGACCCAGTACTTC
CASSLATNQETQYF
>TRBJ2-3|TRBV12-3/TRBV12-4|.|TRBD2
TGTGGTAGCGGGGTCGGCACAGATACGCAGTATTTT
CGSGVGTDTQYF
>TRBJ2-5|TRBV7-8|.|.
TGTGCCAGCAGCCCTTCTGAGACCCAGTACTTC
CASSPSETQYF
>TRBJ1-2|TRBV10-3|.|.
TGTGCCATCAGTGAGTCGACGAGGAGGTATGATGGCTACACCTTC
CAISESTRRYDGYTF
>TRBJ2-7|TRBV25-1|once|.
TGTGCCAGCAGTGCTTCCTACGAGCAGTACTTC
CASSASYEQYF